One sample yielded the 6 T cell receptor beta chains listed below, sequenced in a study of shared clonotypes between healthy human individuals. The protocol was immunoSEQ multiplex PCR, while the TCRdb copy is restricted to in-frame clones and leaves out a portion. The repertoire holds 650,000 to 800,000 clones, with over 55% as singletons. The material sequenced was memory CD4+ T cells sorted from blood. Indicated subset: CD45RA-negative fraction. All receptors derive from a woman under 40 in good health.

The chain carries TRBV27 and TRBJ2-1; D unclear. V lost 3 bases and J 6 bases, leaving 15 bases between the germline ends. The germline gives CDR1 MNHEY, CDR2 SMNVEV (reference sequence). The CDR3 length is 15 residues. The chain's CDR3 is CASSFGPSLGNEQFF. In DNA form, the CDR3 reads TGTGCCAGCAGTTTCGGACCTAGTTTGGGCAATGAGCAGTTCTTC.

This clone occurred once. The genes are TRBV19 and TRBJ2-1, with 8 bases that match TRBD1. V gave up 5 bases and J gave up 1 base; unmatched junction bases: 7. The CDR3 has 16 amino acids. From germline, CDR1 is LNHDA and CDR2 SQIVND (reference sequence). The CDR3 region is CASSPYQGASYNEQFF. The DNA of the CDR3 is TGTGCCAGTAGTCCATACCAGGGGGCATCCTACAATGAGCAGTTCTTC.

This chain connects TRBV5-4 to TRBJ2-2; TRBD2 aligns across 8 bases. Trimming cost V 4 bases and J 6 bases; bases outside gene matches: 11. Germline CDR1 SGHNT, CDR2 YYREEE (reference sequence). There are 16 residues in the CDR3. The CDR3 DNA reads as TGTGCCAGCAGCCCCCAAGTTAGCGGGAAGGCCGGGGAGCTGTTTTTT. Translation gives CASSPQVSGKAGELFF. The full variable domain, rest sourced from reference TRBV5-4 and TRBJ2-2, is ETGVTQSPTHLIKTRGQQVTLRCSSQSGHNTVSWYQQALGQGPQFIFQYYREEENGRGNFPPRFSGLQFPNYSSELNVNALELDDSALYLCASSPQVSGKAGELFFGEGSRLTVL.

This clone came up once. The CDR3 DNA is TGCAGTGCAGATGGCTTTGAGCAGTTCTTC. It specifies CSADGFEQFF. The V gene is TRBV20-1, the J gene TRBJ2-1; D is unresolved. Germline V gene sequence: CDR1 DFQATT, CDR2 SNEGSKA (reference sequence). V lost 6 bases to trimming and J lost 9 bases, with 9 bases between them. The CDR3 length is 10 residues.

This clone turned up a few times. The chain uses TRBV5-8 and TRBJ1-5, with D unclear. Looked up from germline, CDR1 is SGHTS and CDR2 is YDEGEE. The CDR3 sequence is 13 residues long. Trimming pared 0 bases from V and 4 bases from J, leaving 5 bases between. The CDR3 here is CASSLGENQPQHF. In nucleotides, the CDR3 is TGTGCCAGCAGCTTGGGTGAAAATCAGCCCCAGCATTTT.

This chain connects TRBV29-1 to TRBJ2-7, with 11 bases identical to TRBD2. This CDR3 region has 13 residues. Germline loops: CDR1 SQVTM, CDR2 ANQGSEA. J gave up 6 bases and V 7 bases, and 8 bases lay outside the gene matches. The CDR3 here is CSGKLAGEGEQYF. CDR3 in DNA: TGCAGCGGCAAACTAGCGGGAGAGGGCGAGCAGTACTTC.